Given below is one TCR beta chain in context. Uncontrolled infection, other autoimmune disease, pregnancy or lactation disqualified patients from enrolment. The CDR3 contains 14 residues. Trimming cost V 0 bases and J 4 bases, with 12 bases left between them. Germline-derived CDR1 and CDR2 are GTSNPN and SVGIG (reference sequence). Amplified TCR beta CDR3 regions came from RNA transcripts. A set of HTBI primers served as the primers for a first-round RT-PCR of the TCR CDR3. TCRdb re-analysed the multiplex PCR reads in MiXCR, keeping a single row per CDR3 protein. The profile shows hundreds of thousands of distinct CDR3 sequences, about 45% of them singletons. This sample is part of a study of T cells in Graves' hyperthyroidism and ophthalmopathy.

The specimen sequenced was peripheral blood or thyroid tissue (not recorded which). The clonotype originates from an adult man with Graves' disease, either hyperthyroidism or ophthalmopathy (not recorded which). The rearrangement joins TRBV30 to TRBJ1-2; no clear D gene. CDR3 amino acids: CAWSVGARSYGYTF. In nucleotides, the CDR3 is TGTGCCTGGAGTGTAGGTGCCCGGAGCTATGGCTACACCTTC.